This TCR beta chain was sequenced for a study of T cell responses to AZD1222 COVID-19 vaccine. To note about this clone: Its antigen is not known.

Broader study findings: Donors were mostly white British, more females; clonal diversity possibly underestimated. Spike-specific TCR breadth and depth went up after people got two AZD1222 doses.

Assay used: immunoSEQ multiplex PCR; TCRdb lists only in-frame clones, some missing. This table holds about 81,000 clones, approximately 83% found once. The study pooled second doses at about 4 or about 12 weeks. The germline V gene has CDR1 SGHRS and CDR2 YFSETQ. The J segment lost 5 bases and the V segment lost 4 bases, leaving 10 bases of the junction unmatched. This CDR3 spans 16 amino acids. The sequence was obtained from an adult who received the AZD1222 COVID-19 vaccine. The genes are TRBV5-1 and TRBJ2-3; TRBD1 matches 10 bases. Source: peripheral blood, taken 28 days after the second AZD1222 dose. In DNA form, the CDR3 reads TGCGCCAGCAGCGCATCAGACAGGGGGCGGGGAGATACGCAGTATTTT. Its protein is CASSASDRGRGDTQYF.